Below are 21 T cell receptor beta chains sequenced from a single sample in a study of T-cell memory formation after mild COVID-19. In TCRdb, the 5' RACE reads were re-called with MiXCR into one record per CDR3 protein. The profile shows roughly 240,000 distinct CDR3 sequences, 15% of them singletons. Specimen: PBMCs or a T cell subset sorted from them (not recorded which). The source is an adult woman who had mild COVID-19 (a few samples of this study predate the infection). Cell type and time point are not known.

This rearrangement joins TRBV5-1 to TRBJ1-5; the match to TRBD1 covers 10 bases. The junction had 4 bases not matched to a gene; V was cut back by 4 bases and J by 0 bases. CDR1 is SGHRS, CDR2 YFSETQ, per germline. This CDR3 contains 16 residues. CDR3 in amino acids: CASSRGTGDSNQPQHF. CDR3 nucleotides: TGCGCCAGCAGCCGAGGGACAGGGGATAGCAATCAGCCCCAGCATTTT.

V gene TRBV5-6 combines with J gene TRBJ2-4, with 10 bases that match TRBD1. V trimming: 4 bases; J trimming: 6 bases; junction bases outside the gene matches: 7. There are 15 residues in the CDR3. The germline CDR1 and CDR2 sequences are SGHDT and YYEEEE. The CDR3 DNA reads as TGTGCCAGCAGCACCGACAGGGGGCCTAGAAACATTCAGTACTTC. Protein product: CASSTDRGPRNIQYF. The full variable domain, with the rest looked up from reference TRBV5-6 and TRBJ2-4, is DAGVTQSPTHLIKTRGQQVTLRCSPKSGHDTVSWYQQALGQGPQFIFQYYEEEERQRGNFPDRFSGHQFPNYSSELNVNALLLGDSALYLCASSTDRGPRNIQYFGAGTRLSVL.

This clonotype has just a few counts. The chain combines TRBV11-2 with TRBJ2-1; 13 bases map to TRBD2. This CDR3 is 15 amino acids long. CDR1 and CDR2 from the germline V gene are SGHAT and FQNNGV. V shed 5 bases and J 4 bases; nucleotides not matched to a gene: 2. CDR3 nucleotide sequence: TGTGCCAGCAGCGGACTAGCGGGAGAATACAATGAGCAGTTCTTC. This codes for CASSGLAGEYNEQFF. Filled out from reference TRBV11-2 and TRBJ2-1, the complete variable domain reads EAGVAQSPRYKIIEKRQSVAFWCNPISGHATLYWYQQILGQGPKLLIQFQNNGVVDDSQLPKDRFSAERLKGVDSTLKIQPAKLEDSAVYLCASSGLAGEYNEQFFGPGTRLTVL.

This clonotype was found many times. The V call is TRBV12-3 or TRBV12-4, the J call TRBJ2-5; D tentatively reads TRBD1 or TRBD2 (5 bases each). CDR3 length: 18 amino acids. V was clipped by 2 bases and J by 4 bases, with 23 bases between them. This CDR3 is CASSLTFPTPIGGETQYF. Here the CDR3 DNA reads TGTGCCAGCAGTTTAACCTTCCCGACCCCCATTGGGGGAGAGACCCAGTACTTC.

The gene calls are TRBV4-3 and TRBJ1-2, with a possible D match to TRBD1 (5 bases). Between the trimmed V and J ends, which lost 0 bases and 0 bases, there was a span of 11 bases. Germline V gene sequence: CDR1 LGHNA, CDR2 YSLEER. CDR3 length: 16 amino acids. The CDR3 DNA reads as TGCGCCAGCAGCCAAGATCCAGGGAGGGCTAACTATGGCTACACCTTC. Amino acids: CASSQDPGRANYGYTF.

The chain carries TRBV7-2 and TRBJ1-2; D is uncertain. The CDR3 has 15 residues. With 0 bases removed from V and 8 bases from J, the gap between germline ends came to 16 bases. The germline V gene encodes CDR1 SGHTA and CDR2 FQGNSA. The DNA of the CDR3 is TGTGCCAGCAGCTTAGCATCCCATCCAGGACGAGGCTACACCTTC. It yields the protein CASSLASHPGRGYTF. The full variable domain, rest sourced from reference TRBV7-2 and TRBJ1-2, is GAGVSQSPSNKVTEKGKDVELRCDPISGHTALYWYRQSLGQGLEFLIYFQGNSAPDKSGLPSDRFSAERTGGSVSTLTIQRTQQEDSAVYLCASSLASHPGRGYTFGSGTRLTVV.

This clonotype was picked up a small number of times. The genes are TRBV18 and TRBJ2-5; D is unclear. Trimming stripped 4 bases from V and 0 bases from J, with 12 bases between. The CDR3 sequence is 15 residues long. Germline V gene sequence: CDR1 KGHSH, CDR2 LQKENI. The CDR3 loop reads CASSRTSDNQETQYF. The CDR3 DNA reads as TGTGCCAGCTCACGGACCTCAGATAACCAAGAGACCCAGTACTTC.

The V call is TRBV7-9, the J call TRBJ1-2; possible D gene TRBD1, 5 bases. From germline, CDR1 is SEHNR and CDR2 FQNEAQ (reference sequence). The CDR3 is 14 amino acids. The V and J ends lost 3 bases and 6 bases respectively, with 14 bases between them. The CDR3 reads CASSFDGGVHGYTF. Written as DNA, the CDR3 is TGTGCCAGCAGCTTCGACGGGGGAGTCCATGGCTACACCTTC.

A few counts support this clonotype. This chain uses TRBV27 with TRBJ1-1, with 7 bases identical to TRBD1. Looked up from germline, CDR1 is MNHEY and CDR2 is SMNVEV (reference sequence). The CDR3 has 16 residues. V lost 0 bases and J lost 0; bases outside the gene matches: 4. The CDR3 DNA reads as TGTGCCAGCAGTTTATCGGGACAGTCTATGAACACTGAAGCTTTCTTT. The encoded protein is CASSLSGQSMNTEAFF.

J is TRBJ2-7 and V is TRBV12-3 or TRBV12-4; D tentatively reads TRBD1 or TRBD2 (7 bases each). The CDR3 runs to 14 residues. Trimming took off 6 bases at V and 3 bases at J, with 15 bases between the two ends. For the CDR3, the DNA is TGTGCCAGCAGAAGACAGGGAGGGAACTACGAGCAGTACTTC. Its translation is CASRRQGGNYEQYF.

The genes are TRBV5-1 and TRBJ2-7; D gene unclear. CDR3 length: 14 residues. Trimming pared 6 bases from V and 0 bases from J, leaving 13 bases between. Per germline, CDR1 SGHRS and CDR2 YFSETQ. This CDR3 is CASKLGSSSYEQYF. CDR3 in DNA: TGCGCCAGCAAATTGGGTTCGAGCTCCTACGAGCAGTACTTC.

The chain carries TRBV5-4 and TRBJ2-5; D is tentatively TRBD1 or TRBD2 (6 bases each). V dropped 4 bases and J dropped 5 bases, with 15 bases sitting between them. The CDR3 has 14 residues. Germline V gene lookup returns CDR1 SGHNT and CDR2 YYREEE (reference sequence). CDR3 amino acids: CASSIGTGRETQYF. In DNA form, the CDR3 reads TGTGCCAGCAGCATTGGAACAGGGAGGGAGACCCAGTACTTC.

This clonotype was detected only a few times. V and J are TRBV5-1 and TRBJ2-4; possible D gene TRBD2, 6 bases. Trimming shortened V by 2 bases and J by 7 bases, and 19 bases separated the two germline ends. CDR1 and CDR2 (germline): SGHRS, YFSETQ. The CDR3 spans 16 residues. The DNA for the CDR3 is TGCGCCAGCAGCTTTGATAGCAGCGGGCAAGGGAACATTCAGTACTTC. Translating gives CASSFDSSGQGNIQYF.

V is TRBV20-1 and J is TRBJ2-5; 8 positions agree with TRBD1. The CDR3 runs to 16 residues. V shed 0 bases and J 2 bases; nucleotides not matched to a gene: 8. In germline, CDR1 is DFQATT, CDR2 SNEGSKA (reference sequence). Here the CDR3 DNA reads TGCAGTGCTAGAGATTGGCGCAGGGGGCGTCAAGAGACCCAGTACTTC. Translated: CSARDWRRGRQETQYF.

In its sample, this clonotype was seen a few times. In DNA form, the CDR3 reads TGTGCCAGCAGCCAAGCAAGACAGGGCGGTGGCTACACCTTC. This sequence encodes CASSQARQGGGYTF. This chain joins TRBV14 and TRBJ1-2; TRBD1 agrees at 7 bases. J was trimmed by 7 bases and V by 1 base; bases with no gene match: 6. The CDR3 consists of 14 residues. Looked up from germline, CDR1 is SGHDN and CDR2 is FVKESK.

The rearrangement links TRBV7-3 to TRBJ2-1; TRBD2 matches at 12 bases. Germline V gene lookup returns CDR1 SGHTA and CDR2 FQGTGA. V lost 5 bases and J lost 9; bases outside the gene matches: 11. The CDR3 sequence is 16 residues long. The chain's CDR3 is CASSEMGLAGRSEQFF. In nucleotides, the CDR3 is TGTGCCAGCAGCGAGATGGGACTAGCGGGCCGGAGTGAGCAGTTCTTC.

This clonotype was seen a handful of times. The gene calls are TRBV6-1 and TRBJ2-3, with 8 bases that match TRBD1. The CDR3 covers 14 residues. Per germline, CDR1 MNHNS and CDR2 SASEGT. Trimming cost V 7 bases and J 4 bases; bases outside gene matches: 7. The CDR3 DNA sequence: TGTGCCAGCAATCTGGACAGGGCGGCAGATACGCAGTATTTT. It is translated as CASNLDRAADTQYF.

This clonotype was seen a single time. The V call is TRBV4-1, the J call TRBJ2-1, with a tentative D call TRBD1 (6 bases). The germline V gene encodes CDR1 MGHRA and CDR2 YSYEKL. The CDR3 loop spans 17 amino acids. V lost 1 base and J 4 bases, leaving 17 bases between the germline ends. In DNA, the CDR3 is TGCGCCAGCAGCCAAGGGGCCCACAGGGTTAAGTACAATGAGCAGTTCTTC. Protein product: CASSQGAHRVKYNEQFF.

This clonotype showed up just a few times. Here the CDR3 DNA reads TGTGCCAGCAGCCGACTAGCGGGGGGGTCAGATACGCAGTATTTT. It translates to CASSRLAGGSDTQYF. The chain joins TRBV3-1 to TRBJ2-3, with 14 bases identical to TRBD2. The junction had 1 base not matched to a gene; V was cut back by 4 bases and J by 4 bases. Germline CDR1 reads LGHDT; CDR2 reads YNNKEL (reference sequence). The CDR3 length is 15 residues.

This clonotype was detected ten times or more. The V and J genes are TRBV6-2 or TRBV6-3 and TRBJ2-1, with 9 nucleotides matching TRBD2. Trimming at V came to 0 bases and at J to 8 bases, leaving 5 bases not matched to a gene. This CDR3 has 15 residues. The germline gives CDR1 MNHEY, CDR2 SVGEGT. CDR3 nucleotide sequence: TGTGCCAGCAGTTACTCGGTAGCGGGGGATTATGAGCAGTTCTTC. This encodes CASSYSVAGDYEQFF.

The chain carries TRBV18 and TRBJ2-1; TRBD1 matches at 8 bases. Losses at the gene ends were 4 bases for V and 4 bases for J; bases not matched to a gene: 6. CDR3 length equals 15 residues. The germline V gene has CDR1 KGHSH and CDR2 LQKENI. CDR3 loop: CASSQQGAGYNEQFF. The DNA for the CDR3 is TGTGCCAGCTCACAGCAGGGGGCTGGGTACAATGAGCAGTTCTTC.